Shown below are 26 T cell receptor beta chains from a single sample sequenced in a study of T cell repertoires and HLA-DP antigens. Label definition: CD137+ CD4 T cells sorted after culture with HeLa expressing allogeneic HLA-DP. Retrovirally transduced HeLa cells with HLA-DPA1/DPB1, HLA-DM, invariant chain and CD80 served as stimulators. After approximately two weeks, CD4+ cells were restimulated 24 h with the same allogeneic DPB1. TCRdb's copy holds only in-frame clones and misses some; the assay was immunoSEQ multiplex PCR. The sample holds several hundred clones, 51% seen once. The sample was alloreactive CD137+ CD4+ T cells from cultured PBMCs. Subset meaning: CD137+ CD4+ cells sorted after around 26 h restimulation with the allogeneic HLA-DP-expressing HeLa cells. The origin of the receptors is a man aged 55 to 70 in good health and CMV-seronegative.

This chain connects TRBV29-1 to TRBJ2-6, with D uncertain. The germline V gene has CDR1 SQVTM and CDR2 ANQGSEA. The ends were cut back, 5 bases at V and 0 bases at J, with 11 bases in the middle. This CDR3 region has 15 residues. The CDR3 DNA reads TGCAGCGTTCACCTCGAGCACTCTGGGGCCAACGTCCTGACTTTC. Protein product: CSVHLEHSGANVLTF. The full variable domain, completed using reference TRBV29-1 and TRBJ2-6, is SAVISQKPSRDICQRGTSLTIQCQVDSQVTMMFWYRQQPGQSLTLIATANQGSEATYESGFVIDKFPISRPNLTFSTLTVSNMSPEDSSIYLCSVHLEHSGANVLTFGAGSRLTVL.

The chain couples TRBV7-2 to TRBJ2-2; perhaps TRBD1 as D (6 bases). The germline V and J ends were trimmed by 1 base and 5 bases, with 8 bases remaining between them. This CDR3 spans 14 amino acids. Looked up from germline, CDR1 is SGHTA and CDR2 is FQGNSA. The CDR3 DNA is TGTGCCAGCAGCTTAGAGAGGGGGACCGGGGAGCTGTTTTTT. Encoded protein: CASSLERGTGELFF.

For the CDR3, the DNA is TGTGCCAGCAGTTTCGGAGCGGGGGGAGGGGAGACCCAGTACTTC. Its protein is CASSFGAGGGETQYF. This rearrangement joins TRBV25-1 to TRBJ2-5; 9 bases align to TRBD2. This CDR3 contains 15 residues. Germline V gene lookup returns CDR1 MGHDK and CDR2 SYGVNS. V lost 5 bases to trimming and J lost 5 bases; unmatched junction nucleotides: 9.

This clone was found a few times. J is TRBJ1-5 and V is TRBV6-5, with 7 bases that match TRBD1. In germline, CDR1 is MNHEY, CDR2 SVGAGI. Trimming took 2 bases from V and 5 from J; bases not matched to a gene: 3. This CDR3 comprises 14 residues. The CDR3 DNA is TGTGCCAGCAGTTACAGACAGGGCGATCAGCCCCAGCATTTT. It is translated as CASSYRQGDQPQHF.

The chain joins TRBV18 to TRBJ2-5; D tentatively reads TRBD1 or TRBD2 (6 bases each). V was cut by 2 bases and J by 9 bases, with 16 bases left in between. The CDR3 runs to 14 residues. The germline V gene encodes CDR1 KGHSH and CDR2 LQKENI. The CDR3 spells CASSPEGLRGAQYF. In nucleotides, the CDR3 is TGTGCCAGCTCACCAGAAGGTTTAAGGGGGGCCCAGTACTTC. Full variable domain (rest looked up from reference TRBV18 and TRBJ2-5): NAGVMQNPRHLVRRRGQEARLRCSPMKGHSHVYWYRQLPEEGLKFMVYLQKENIIDESGMPKERFSAEFPKEGPSILRIQQVVRGDSAAYFCASSPEGLRGAQYFGPGTRLLVL.

V and J are TRBV19 and TRBJ2-6; TRBD1 matches 8 bases. Trimming cost V 5 bases and J 0 bases; bases outside gene matches: 9. Germline CDR1 and CDR2: LNHDA and SQIVND (reference sequence). The CDR3 is 18 residues long. CDR3 sequence reads: CASSPQGRGPSGANVLTF. The CDR3 bases are TGTGCCAGTAGTCCTCAGGGCAGGGGGCCCTCTGGGGCCAACGTCCTGACTTTC.

This clone was detected only a few times. V is TRBV6-9 and J is TRBJ2-1, with D unresolved. Per germline, CDR1 MNHGY and CDR2 SVAAGI. The CDR3 contains 14 residues. V was trimmed by 4 bases and J by 3 bases, leaving 10 bases between them. CDR3 amino acids: CASSWATIYNEQFF. The CDR3 region has the DNA TGTGCCAGCAGTTGGGCTACAATCTACAATGAGCAGTTCTTC.

V and J are TRBV7-2 and TRBJ1-6; D uncertain. The CDR3 loop spans 15 amino acids. CDR1 SGHTA and CDR2 FQGNSA come from the germline V gene. Trimming stripped 4 bases from V and 14 bases from J, with 21 bases between. The DNA of the CDR3 is TGTGCCAGCAGCTCCCTTGAGATACAGTTTCCCGCCCTCCACTTT. Its protein is CASSSLEIQFPALHF. The whole variable domain, filled in from reference TRBV7-2 and TRBJ1-6, reads GAGVSQSPSNKVTEKGKDVELRCDPISGHTALYWYRQSLGQGLEFLIYFQGNSAPDKSGLPSDRFSAERTGGSVSTLTIQRTQQEDSAVYLCASSSLEIQFPALHFGNGTRLTVT.

The rearrangement uses TRBV28 and TRBJ1-5; 9 bases map to TRBD1. CDR3 size: 16 residues. V lost 5 bases and J lost 0; bases outside the gene matches: 5. Germline V gene sequence: CDR1 MDHEN, CDR2 SYDVKM. CDR3 in DNA: TGTGCCAGCAGTAGGCGGACAGGGGTTAGCAATCAGCCCCAGCATTTT. This gives the protein CASSRRTGVSNQPQHF.

This clone was seen only a few times. The rearrangement uses TRBV7-9 and TRBJ2-3; 7 bases align to TRBD2. The CDR3 totals 16 residues. Germline CDR1 SEHNR, CDR2 FQNEAQ (reference sequence). The V segment lost 0 bases and the J segment 1 base; nucleotides outside the gene matches: 4. The CDR3 spells CASSLALAGGTDTQYF. DNA for the CDR3: TGTGCCAGCAGCTTAGCTCTGGCGGGAGGCACAGATACGCAGTATTTT.

The V and J genes are TRBV10-3 and TRBJ1-2; TRBD1 matches 9 bases. V shed 10 bases, J shed 3 bases, and the junction held 6 bases outside the gene matches. CDR3 size: 13 residues. Germline CDR1 and CDR2: ENHRY and SYGVKD. CDR3 nucleotides: TGTGCCAGCACCCGGACAGGGGACTATGGCTACACCTTC. Its translation is CASTRTGDYGYTF.

The chain couples TRBV5-5 to TRBJ1-2, with D possibly matching TRBD1 (5 bases). V gave up 0 bases and J gave up 4 bases, with 19 bases separating them. CDR1 and CDR2 from the germline V gene are SGHKS and YYEKEE (reference sequence). The CDR3 extends over 17 amino acids. CDR3 in DNA: TGTGCCAGCAGCTTGGCCTGGTCGAGGGGCAGGAGCTATGGCTACACCTTC. Protein sequence: CASSLAWSRGRSYGYTF.

The rearrangement links TRBV5-1 to TRBJ2-5, with D unresolved. CDR3 length: 13 residues. V lost 7 bases and J lost 5, with 15 bases in between. Germline V gene data show CDR1 as SGHRS and CDR2 as YFSETQ. The CDR3 is CASGLDLGETQYF. The CDR3 DNA reads TGCGCCAGCGGCCTCGACTTGGGGGAGACCCAGTACTTC.

This clone was recorded a few times. The genes are TRBV4-1 and TRBJ2-1, with D perhaps TRBD2 (5 bases). Germline CDR1 reads MGHRA; CDR2 reads YSYEKL. V lost 3 bases, J lost 9 bases, and 6 bases lay in between. The CDR3 is made up of 11 amino acids. The CDR3: CASSHSGEQFF. The DNA of the CDR3 is TGCGCCAGCAGCCACAGCGGTGAGCAGTTCTTC.

This clone was observed a handful of times. The chain carries TRBV7-2 and TRBJ2-1, with D perhaps TRBD1 or TRBD2 (6 bases each). This CDR3 region has 13 residues. The V gene lost 2 bases and the J gene lost 7 bases, with 9 bases spanning the gap. Germline V lookup: CDR1 SGHTA, CDR2 FQGNSA. The CDR3: CASSLQGRNEQFF. CDR3 bases: TGTGCCAGCAGCTTACAGGGGAGGAATGAGCAGTTCTTC.

In its sample, this clone was seen a few times. The chain recombines TRBV7-4 with TRBJ1-6, with D possibly being TRBD1 (5 bases). V was clipped by 6 bases and J by 6 bases, with 12 bases between them. The CDR3 loop spans 14 amino acids. Per the germline V gene, CDR1 is SGHVT and CDR2 is SQSDAQ. The CDR3 DNA reads as TGTGCCAGCAGTTCGCGCAGGGTTAATTCACCCCTCCACTTT. Translation gives CASSSRRVNSPLHF.

The chain uses TRBV30 and TRBJ2-4; perhaps TRBD1 as D (6 bases). The germline V and J ends were trimmed by 2 bases and 4 bases, with 15 bases remaining between them. The CDR3 is 15 amino acids. Germline V gene sequence: CDR1 GTSNPN, CDR2 SVGIG (reference sequence). The CDR3 nucleotides read TGTGCCTGGAGTAAGGGGCCGAGGGGGAAAAACATTCAGTACTTC. Its translation is CAWSKGPRGKNIQYF.

This clone showed up just a few times. The chain couples TRBV7-2 to TRBJ2-5; D is possibly TRBD1 or TRBD2 (6 bases each). The CDR3 consists of 16 residues. Germline assignment: CDR1 SGHTA and CDR2 FQGNSA. The germline V and J ends were trimmed by 5 bases and 5 bases, with 21 bases remaining between them. This CDR3 reads CASSQSRPEGGETQYF. CDR3 nucleotide sequence: TGTGCCAGCAGCCAATCAAGACCCGAGGGGGGTGAGACCCAGTACTTC.

With respect to this clone: A far larger clone lies a single base away; this is likely a read error. V gene TRBV5-5 combines with J gene TRBJ1-6, with a weak D call TRBD1 (6 bases). V was trimmed by 4 bases and J by 3 bases, leaving 11 bases between them. The germline V gene encodes CDR1 SGHKS and CDR2 YYEKEE (reference sequence). The CDR3 covers 15 residues. The CDR3 DNA reads TGTGCCAGCAGCCGGGGGCGCGACTATAATTCACCCCTCCACTTT. Its translation: CASSRGRDYNSPLHF.

The V gene is TRBV23-1, the J gene TRBJ1-6; D possibly corresponds to TRBD1 (6 bases). TRBV23-1 is an ORF for which the function is uncertain. The V end was cut by 6 bases, the J end by 3 bases, with 12 bases between. CDR3 length equals 15 residues. This chain's CDR3 is CASSRGRDYNSPLHF. For the CDR3, the DNA is TGCGCCAGCAGCCGGGGGCGCGACTATAATTCACCCCTCCACTTT.

The V and J genes are TRBV6-4 and TRBJ1-1; D uncertain. The V gene lost 4 bases and the J gene lost 3 bases, with 9 bases spanning the gap. CDR1 and CDR2 (germline): MRHNA, SNTAGT. This CDR3 comprises 13 residues. The chain's CDR3 is CASSVEQYTEAFF. For the CDR3, the DNA is TGTGCCAGCAGTGTGGAGCAATACACTGAAGCTTTCTTT.

The V call is TRBV27, the J call TRBJ1-5; 7 nucleotides align to TRBD1. The CDR3 sequence is 14 residues long. Germline values: CDR1 MNHEY, CDR2 SMNVEV (reference sequence). J was trimmed by 6 bases and V by 2 bases; bases with no gene match: 4. The CDR3 sequence: CASSLKGAGQPQHF. CDR3 DNA: TGTGCCAGCAGTTTAAAGGGGGCAGGTCAGCCCCAGCATTTT.

V is TRBV7-6 and J is TRBJ1-2, with 8 nucleotides matching TRBD1. This CDR3 spans 13 amino acids. From germline, CDR1 is SGHVS and CDR2 FNYEAQ. Trimming removed 4 bases from V and 4 bases from J; junction bases left unmatched: 2. CDR3 DNA: TGTGCCAGCAGCTCAGACAGGGGCTATGGCTACACCTTC. This codes for CASSSDRGYGYTF.

This clone is deemed medium-sized. The chain employs TRBV7-2 and TRBJ2-7; 12 nucleotides align to TRBD2. The length of the CDR3 is 15 residues. In germline, CDR1 is SGHTA, CDR2 FQGNSA. The V and J ends lost 5 bases and 2 bases, in that order; junction bases with no gene match: 4. CDR3: CASSQRLAGAYEQYF. As DNA, the CDR3 is TGTGCCAGCAGCCAGAGACTAGCGGGGGCCTACGAGCAGTACTTC. Full variable domain (remainder filled in from reference TRBV7-2 and TRBJ2-7): GAGVSQSPSNKVTEKGKDVELRCDPISGHTALYWYRQSLGQGLEFLIYFQGNSAPDKSGLPSDRFSAERTGGSVSTLTIQRTQQEDSAVYLCASSQRLAGAYEQYFGPGTRLTVT.

As for this clone: This sample includes further DNA sequences coding for the same CDR3. The rearrangement links TRBV10-3 to TRBJ2-7, with 9 bases lining up with TRBD1. This CDR3 region has 13 residues. After removal of 8 bases from V and 3 bases from J, the junction contained 5 bases not matched to a gene. Germline V gene sequence: CDR1 ENHRY, CDR2 SYGVKD. The CDR3 spells CAIADRGGYEQYF. CDR3 nucleotide sequence: TGTGCCATCGCGGACAGGGGAGGCTACGAGCAGTACTTC.

V usage is TRBV7-9 and J usage is TRBJ1-5, with unresolved D. With 2 bases removed from V and 0 bases from J, the gap between germline ends came to 5 bases. The CDR3 has 14 residues. Germline values: CDR1 SEHNR, CDR2 FQNEAQ (reference sequence). CDR3 sequence reads: CASSLKTSNQPQHF. DNA of the CDR3: TGTGCCAGCAGCTTAAAGACTAGCAATCAGCCCCAGCATTTT.